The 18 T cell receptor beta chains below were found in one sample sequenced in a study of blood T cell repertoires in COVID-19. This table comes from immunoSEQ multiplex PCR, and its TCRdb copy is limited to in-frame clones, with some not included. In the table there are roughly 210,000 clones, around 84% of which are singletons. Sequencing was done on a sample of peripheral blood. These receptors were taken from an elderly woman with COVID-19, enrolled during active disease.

The CDR3 loop is CASSDSGYWVSELFF. In DNA, the CDR3 is TGCGCCAGCAGTGATAGCGGTTATTGGGTATCGGAGCTGTTTTTT. The chain employs TRBV5-1 and TRBJ2-2; D might be TRBD2 (6 bases). The CDR3 is 15 residues long. Germline V gene data show CDR1 as SGHRS and CDR2 as YFSETQ. Trimming took off 5 bases at V and 10 bases at J, with 21 bases between the two ends.

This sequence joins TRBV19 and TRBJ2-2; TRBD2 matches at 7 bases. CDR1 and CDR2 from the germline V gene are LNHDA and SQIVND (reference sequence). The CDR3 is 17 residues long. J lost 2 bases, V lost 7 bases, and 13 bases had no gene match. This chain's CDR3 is CASTRQGAGYNTGELFF. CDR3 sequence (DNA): TGTGCCAGTACCCGCCAGGGAGCGGGGTATAACACCGGGGAGCTGTTTTTT.

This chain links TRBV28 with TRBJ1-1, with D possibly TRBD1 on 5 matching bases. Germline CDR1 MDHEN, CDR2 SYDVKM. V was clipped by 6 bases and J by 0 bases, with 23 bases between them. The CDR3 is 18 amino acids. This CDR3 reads CASSPLGRMIRLNTEAFF. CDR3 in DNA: TGTGCCAGCAGCCCCCTGGGGCGGATGATAAGATTGAACACTGAAGCTTTCTTT.

The CDR3 protein is CASSILSRGSYNEQFF. CDR3 DNA sequence: TGTGCCAGTAGTATACTTTCTCGGGGCTCCTACAATGAGCAGTTCTTC. V usage is TRBV19 and J usage is TRBJ2-1; tentatively, D is TRBD2 (5 bases). V shed 2 bases and J shed 0 bases, with 11 bases lying between them. The V gene's germline CDR1 is LNHDA and CDR2 SQIVND (reference sequence). The CDR3 totals 16 residues.

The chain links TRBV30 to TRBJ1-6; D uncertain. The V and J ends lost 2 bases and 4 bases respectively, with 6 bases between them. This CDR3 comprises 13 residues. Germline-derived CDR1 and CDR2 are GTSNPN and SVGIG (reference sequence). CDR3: CAWSWPYNSPLHF. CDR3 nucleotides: TGTGCCTGGAGTTGGCCTTATAATTCACCCCTCCACTTT.

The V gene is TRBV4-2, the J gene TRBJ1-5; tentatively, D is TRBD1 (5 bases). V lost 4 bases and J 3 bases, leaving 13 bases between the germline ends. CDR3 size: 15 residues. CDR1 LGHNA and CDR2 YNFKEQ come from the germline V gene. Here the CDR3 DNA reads TGTGCCAGCAGCCTCTCAGGGCCAACCAATCAGCCCCAGCATTTT. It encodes CASSLSGPTNQPQHF.

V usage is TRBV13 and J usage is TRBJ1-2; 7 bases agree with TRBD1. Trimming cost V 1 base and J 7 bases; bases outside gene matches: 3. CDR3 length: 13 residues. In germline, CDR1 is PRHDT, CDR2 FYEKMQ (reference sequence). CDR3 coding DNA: TGTGCCAGCAGCTTAGAGGGGGCAGGTGGCTACACCTTC. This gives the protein CASSLEGAGGYTF.

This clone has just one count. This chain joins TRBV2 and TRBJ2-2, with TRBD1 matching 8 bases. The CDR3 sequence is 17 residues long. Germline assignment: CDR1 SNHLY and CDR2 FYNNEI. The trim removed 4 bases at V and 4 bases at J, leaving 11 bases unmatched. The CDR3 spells CASSVRGPTLSTGELFF. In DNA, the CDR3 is TGTGCCAGCAGTGTCAGGGGGCCGACGCTCAGCACCGGGGAGCTGTTTTTT.

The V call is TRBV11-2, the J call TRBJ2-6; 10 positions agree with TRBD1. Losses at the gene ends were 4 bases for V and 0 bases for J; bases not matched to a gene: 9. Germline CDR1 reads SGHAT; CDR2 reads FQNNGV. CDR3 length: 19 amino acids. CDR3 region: CASSSLRGQGSSGANVLTF. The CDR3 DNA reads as TGTGCCAGCAGCTCCTTAAGGGGACAGGGGAGCTCTGGGGCCAACGTCCTGACTTTC.

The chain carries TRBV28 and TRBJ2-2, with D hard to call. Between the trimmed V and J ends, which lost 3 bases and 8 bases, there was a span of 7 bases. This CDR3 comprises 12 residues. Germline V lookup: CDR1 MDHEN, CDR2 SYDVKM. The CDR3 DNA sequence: TGTGCCAGCAGTTTCCCCCGGGGGGAGCTGTTTTTT. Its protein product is CASSFPRGELFF.

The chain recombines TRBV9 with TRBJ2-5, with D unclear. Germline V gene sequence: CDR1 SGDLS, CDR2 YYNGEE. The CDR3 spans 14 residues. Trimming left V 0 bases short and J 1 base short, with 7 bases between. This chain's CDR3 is CASSVAGAQETQYF. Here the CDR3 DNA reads TGTGCCAGCAGCGTAGCAGGTGCCCAAGAGACCCAGTACTTC.

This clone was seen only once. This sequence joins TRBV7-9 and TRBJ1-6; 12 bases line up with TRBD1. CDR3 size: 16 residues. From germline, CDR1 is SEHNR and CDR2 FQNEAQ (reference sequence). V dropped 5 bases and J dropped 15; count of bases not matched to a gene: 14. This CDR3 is CASSAIPGTGGENLHF. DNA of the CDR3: TGTGCCAGCAGCGCGATTCCCGGGACAGGGGGCGAGAACCTCCACTTT.

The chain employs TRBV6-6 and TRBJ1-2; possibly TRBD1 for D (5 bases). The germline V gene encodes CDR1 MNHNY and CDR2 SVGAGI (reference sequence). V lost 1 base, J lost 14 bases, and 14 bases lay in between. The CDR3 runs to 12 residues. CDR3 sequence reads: CASSYLGDLGTF. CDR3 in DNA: TGTGCCAGCAGTTACTTAGGGGATCTTGGAACCTTC.

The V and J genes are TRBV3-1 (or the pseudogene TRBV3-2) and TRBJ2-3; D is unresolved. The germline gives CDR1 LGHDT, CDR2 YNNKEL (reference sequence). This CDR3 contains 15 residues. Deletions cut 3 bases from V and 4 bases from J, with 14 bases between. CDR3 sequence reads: CASSHLLSSSDTQYF. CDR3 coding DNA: TGTGCCAGCAGCCACCTCCTCTCAAGCTCAGATACGCAGTATTTT.

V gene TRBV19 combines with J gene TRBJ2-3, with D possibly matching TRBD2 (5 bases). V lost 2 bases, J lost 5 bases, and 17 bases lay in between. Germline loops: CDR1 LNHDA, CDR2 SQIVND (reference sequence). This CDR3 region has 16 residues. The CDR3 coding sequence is TGTGCCAGTAGTATACAAGGGTCTGCCGGGAAAGATACGCAGTATTTT. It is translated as CASSIQGSAGKDTQYF. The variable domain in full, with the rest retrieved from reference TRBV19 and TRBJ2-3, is DGGITQSPKYLFRKEGQNVTLSCEQNLNHDAMYWYRQDPGQGLRLIYYSQIVNDFQKGDIAEGYSVSREKKESFPLTVTSAQKNPTAFYLCASSIQGSAGKDTQYFGPGTRLTVL.

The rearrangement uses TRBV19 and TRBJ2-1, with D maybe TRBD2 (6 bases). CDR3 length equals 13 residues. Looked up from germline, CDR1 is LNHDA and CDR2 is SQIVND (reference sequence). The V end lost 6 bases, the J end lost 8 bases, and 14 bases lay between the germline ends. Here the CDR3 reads CASRGRWLDEQFF. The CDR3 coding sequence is TGTGCCAGTAGGGGGAGGTGGCTTGATGAGCAGTTCTTC.

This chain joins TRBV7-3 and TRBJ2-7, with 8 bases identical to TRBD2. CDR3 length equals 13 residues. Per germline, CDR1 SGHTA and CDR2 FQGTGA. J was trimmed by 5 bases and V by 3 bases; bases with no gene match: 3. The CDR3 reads CASSFRGGDEQYF. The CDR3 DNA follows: TGTGCCAGCAGCTTCCGGGGGGGTGACGAGCAGTACTTC.

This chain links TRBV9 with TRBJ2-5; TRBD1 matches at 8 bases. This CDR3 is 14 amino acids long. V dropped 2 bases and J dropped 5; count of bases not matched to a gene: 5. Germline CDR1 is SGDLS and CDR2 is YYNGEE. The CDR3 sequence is CASSVGQEGETQYF. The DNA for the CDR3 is TGTGCCAGCAGCGTGGGACAGGAGGGGGAGACCCAGTACTTC.